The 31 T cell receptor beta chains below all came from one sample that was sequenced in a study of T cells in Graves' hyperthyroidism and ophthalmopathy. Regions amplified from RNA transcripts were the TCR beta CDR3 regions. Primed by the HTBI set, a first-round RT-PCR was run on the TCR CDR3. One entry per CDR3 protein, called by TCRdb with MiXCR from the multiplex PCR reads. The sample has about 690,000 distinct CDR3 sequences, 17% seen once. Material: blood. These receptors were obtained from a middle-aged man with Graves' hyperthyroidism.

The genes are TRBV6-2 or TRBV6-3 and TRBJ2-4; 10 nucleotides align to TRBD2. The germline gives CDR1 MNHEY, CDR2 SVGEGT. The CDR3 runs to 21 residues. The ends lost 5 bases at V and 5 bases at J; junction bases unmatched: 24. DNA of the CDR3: TGTGCCAGCAGTCCACCCCACTATCTAGCGGGAGTCACGAAGGGGGAAAACATTCAGTACTTC. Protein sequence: CASSPPHYLAGVTKGENIQYF.

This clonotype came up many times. This CDR3 reads CASSGPFISDEQFF. The CDR3 DNA follows: TGTGCCAGCAGCGGCCCCTTTATAAGCGATGAGCAGTTCTTC. V usage is TRBV6-1 and J usage is TRBJ2-1; D is unresolved. In germline, CDR1 is MNHNS, CDR2 SASEGT. The CDR3 length is 14 residues. The V and J ends lost 6 bases and 8 bases respectively, with 17 bases between them.

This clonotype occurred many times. The DNA of the CDR3 is TGTGCCAGCAGCTTAGGAGGTGACAGGGGATATGACGAGCAGTACTTC. Protein: CASSLGGDRGYDEQYF. The chain is built from TRBV11-2 and TRBJ2-7; 8 nucleotides line up with TRBD1. Trimming took 1 base from V and 5 from J; bases not matched to a gene: 10. In germline, CDR1 is SGHAT, CDR2 FQNNGV. CDR3 size: 16 residues.

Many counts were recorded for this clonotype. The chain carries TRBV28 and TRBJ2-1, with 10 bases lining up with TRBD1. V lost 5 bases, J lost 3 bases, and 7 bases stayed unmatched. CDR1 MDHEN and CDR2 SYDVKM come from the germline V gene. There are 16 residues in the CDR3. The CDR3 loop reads CASSPPGQGNYNEQFF. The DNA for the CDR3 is TGTGCCAGCAGTCCTCCGGGACAGGGGAACTACAATGAGCAGTTCTTC.

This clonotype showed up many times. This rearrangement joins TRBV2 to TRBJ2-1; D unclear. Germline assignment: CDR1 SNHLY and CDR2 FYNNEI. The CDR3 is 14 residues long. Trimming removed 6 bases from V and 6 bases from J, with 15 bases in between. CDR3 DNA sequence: TGTGCCAGCAGGGCAACCCTAGAAACCAATGAGCAGTTCTTC. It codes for CASRATLETNEQFF.

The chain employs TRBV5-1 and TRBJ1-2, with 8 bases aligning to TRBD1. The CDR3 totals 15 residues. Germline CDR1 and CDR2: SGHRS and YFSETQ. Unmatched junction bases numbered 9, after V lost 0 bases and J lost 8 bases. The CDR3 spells CASSLEAGGTSGYTF. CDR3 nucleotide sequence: TGCGCCAGCAGCTTGGAGGCAGGGGGCACCTCGGGCTACACCTTC.

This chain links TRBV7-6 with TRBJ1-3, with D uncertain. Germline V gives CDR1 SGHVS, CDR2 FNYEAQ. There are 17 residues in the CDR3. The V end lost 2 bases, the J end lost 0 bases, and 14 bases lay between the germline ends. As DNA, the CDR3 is TGTGCCAGCAGCTTAAATCTTAACGGCAACTCTGGAAACACCATATATTTT. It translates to CASSLNLNGNSGNTIYF.

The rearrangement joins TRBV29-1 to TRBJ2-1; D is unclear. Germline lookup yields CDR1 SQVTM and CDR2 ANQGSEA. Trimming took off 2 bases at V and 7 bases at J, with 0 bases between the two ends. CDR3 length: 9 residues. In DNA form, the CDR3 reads TGCAGCGTTGAAAATGAGCAGTTCTTC. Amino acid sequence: CSVENEQFF.

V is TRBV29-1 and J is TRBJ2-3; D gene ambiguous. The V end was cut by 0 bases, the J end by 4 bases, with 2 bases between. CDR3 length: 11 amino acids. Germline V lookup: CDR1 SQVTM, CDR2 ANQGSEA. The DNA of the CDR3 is TGCAGCGTTGAAGATTCAGATACGCAGTATTTT. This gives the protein CSVEDSDTQYF.

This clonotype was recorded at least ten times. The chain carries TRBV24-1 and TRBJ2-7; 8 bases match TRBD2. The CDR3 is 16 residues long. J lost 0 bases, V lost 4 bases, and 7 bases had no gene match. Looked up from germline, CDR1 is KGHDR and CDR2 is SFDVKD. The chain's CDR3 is CATSDRAGAPSYEQYF. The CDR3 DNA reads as TGTGCCACCAGTGACCGAGCGGGAGCACCCTCCTACGAGCAGTACTTC.

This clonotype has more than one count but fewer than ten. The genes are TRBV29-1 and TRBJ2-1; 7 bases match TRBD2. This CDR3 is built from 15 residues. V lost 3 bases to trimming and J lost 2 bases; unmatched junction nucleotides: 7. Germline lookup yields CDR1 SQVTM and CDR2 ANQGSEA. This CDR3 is CSVDTGRAAYNEQFF. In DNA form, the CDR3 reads TGCAGCGTTGACACGGGGAGGGCTGCCTACAATGAGCAGTTCTTC.

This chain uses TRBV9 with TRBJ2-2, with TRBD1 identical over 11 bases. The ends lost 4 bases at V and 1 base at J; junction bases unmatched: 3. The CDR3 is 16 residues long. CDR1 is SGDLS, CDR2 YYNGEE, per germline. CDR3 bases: TGTGCCAGCAGCTCCGGGACAGGGGGGAACACCGGGGAGCTGTTTTTT. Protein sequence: CASSSGTGGNTGELFF.

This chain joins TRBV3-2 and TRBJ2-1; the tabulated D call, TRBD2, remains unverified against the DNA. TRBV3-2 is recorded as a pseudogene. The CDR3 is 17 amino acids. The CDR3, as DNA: TGTGCCAGCAGCCCGAATCTTAGCGGGAGGAGTTACAATGAGCAGTTCTTC. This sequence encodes CASSPNLSGRSYNEQFF.

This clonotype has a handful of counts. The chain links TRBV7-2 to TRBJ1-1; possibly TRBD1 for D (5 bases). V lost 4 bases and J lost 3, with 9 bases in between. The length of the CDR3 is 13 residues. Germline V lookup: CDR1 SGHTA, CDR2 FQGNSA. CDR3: CASSSNRYTEAFF. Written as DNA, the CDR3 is TGTGCCAGCAGCTCAAACAGGTACACTGAAGCTTTCTTT.

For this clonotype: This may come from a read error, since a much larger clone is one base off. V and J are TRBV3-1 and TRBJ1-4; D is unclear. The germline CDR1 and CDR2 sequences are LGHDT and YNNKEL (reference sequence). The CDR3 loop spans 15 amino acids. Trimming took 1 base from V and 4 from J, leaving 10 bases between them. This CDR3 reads CASSQVTGVNEKLFF. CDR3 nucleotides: TGTGCCAGCAGCCAAGTAACCGGGGTTAATGAAAAACTGTTTTTT. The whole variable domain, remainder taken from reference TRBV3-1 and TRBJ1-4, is DTAVSQTPKYLVTQMGNDKSIKCEQNLGHDTMYWYKQDSKKFLKIMFSYNNKELIINETVPNRFSPKSPDKAHLNLHINSLELGDSAVYFCASSQVTGVNEKLFFGSGTQLSVL.

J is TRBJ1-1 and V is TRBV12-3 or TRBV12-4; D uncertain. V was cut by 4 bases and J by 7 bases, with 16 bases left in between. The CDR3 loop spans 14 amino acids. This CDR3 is CASSSMEAAREAFF. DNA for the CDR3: TGTGCCAGCAGTTCCATGGAGGCGGCACGTGAAGCTTTCTTT.

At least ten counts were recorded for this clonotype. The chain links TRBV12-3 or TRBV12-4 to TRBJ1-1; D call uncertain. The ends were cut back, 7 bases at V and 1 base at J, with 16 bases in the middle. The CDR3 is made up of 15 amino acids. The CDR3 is CASKVNTVSNTEAFF. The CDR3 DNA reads TGTGCCAGCAAAGTTAATACAGTTTCGAACACTGAAGCTTTCTTT.

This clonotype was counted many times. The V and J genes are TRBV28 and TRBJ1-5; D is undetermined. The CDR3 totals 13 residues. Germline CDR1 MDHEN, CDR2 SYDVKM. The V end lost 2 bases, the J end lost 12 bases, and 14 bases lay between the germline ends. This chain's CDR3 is CASSLGLLTFQHF. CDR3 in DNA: TGTGCCAGCAGTTTAGGGCTTCTGACCTTCCAGCATTTT.

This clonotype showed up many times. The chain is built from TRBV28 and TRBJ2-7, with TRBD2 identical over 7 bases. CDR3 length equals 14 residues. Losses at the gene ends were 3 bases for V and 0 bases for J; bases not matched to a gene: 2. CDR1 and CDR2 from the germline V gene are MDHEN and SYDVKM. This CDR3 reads CASSFIAGSYEQYF. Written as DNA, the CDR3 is TGTGCCAGCAGTTTTATAGCGGGCTCCTACGAGCAGTACTTC.

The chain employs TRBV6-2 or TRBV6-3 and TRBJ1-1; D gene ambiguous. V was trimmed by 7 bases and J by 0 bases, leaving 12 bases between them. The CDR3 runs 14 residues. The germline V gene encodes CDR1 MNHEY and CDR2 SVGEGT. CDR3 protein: CASTRWGVNTEAFF. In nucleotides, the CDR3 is TGTGCCAGCACCCGATGGGGAGTGAACACTGAAGCTTTCTTT.

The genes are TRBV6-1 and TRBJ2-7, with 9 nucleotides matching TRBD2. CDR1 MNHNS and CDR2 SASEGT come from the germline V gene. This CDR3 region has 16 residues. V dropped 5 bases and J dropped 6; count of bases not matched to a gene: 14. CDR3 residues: CASSSLAGEKRAEQYF. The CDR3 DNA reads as TGTGCCAGCAGTTCCTTAGCGGGAGAGAAAAGGGCCGAGCAGTACTTC.

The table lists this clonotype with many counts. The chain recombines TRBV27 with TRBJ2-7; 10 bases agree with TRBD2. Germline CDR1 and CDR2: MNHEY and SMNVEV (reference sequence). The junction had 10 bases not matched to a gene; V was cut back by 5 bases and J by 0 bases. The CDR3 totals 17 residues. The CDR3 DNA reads TGTGCCAGCAGTCCAGGGACTAGCGATTACATCTCCTACGAGCAGTACTTC. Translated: CASSPGTSDYISYEQYF.

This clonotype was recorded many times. DNA of the CDR3: TGTGCCAGCAGTACATACGGACAGGGCCTCGGTGGCTACACCTTC. Protein sequence: CASSTYGQGLGGYTF. The chain has TRBV6-5 and TRBJ1-2, with TRBD1 matching over 8 bases. In germline, CDR1 is MNHEY, CDR2 SVGAGI. The CDR3 extends over 15 amino acids. V lost 5 bases to trimming and J lost 7 bases; unmatched junction nucleotides: 12.

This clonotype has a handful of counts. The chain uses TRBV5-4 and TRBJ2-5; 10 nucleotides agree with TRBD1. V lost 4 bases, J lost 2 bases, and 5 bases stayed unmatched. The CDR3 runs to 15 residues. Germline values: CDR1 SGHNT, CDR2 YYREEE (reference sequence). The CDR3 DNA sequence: TGTGCCAGCAGCCCGCGGACAGGGGGGCAAGAGACCCAGTACTTC. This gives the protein CASSPRTGGQETQYF.

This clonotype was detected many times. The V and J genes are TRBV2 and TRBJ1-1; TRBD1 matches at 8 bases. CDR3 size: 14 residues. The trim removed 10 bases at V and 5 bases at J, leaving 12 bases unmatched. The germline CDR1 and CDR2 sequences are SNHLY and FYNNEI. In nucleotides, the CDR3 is TGTGCCACCCAAGGACAGGGAGGATTGACTGAAGCTTTCTTT. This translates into CATQGQGGLTEAFF.

The CDR3: CASSKRGAAGPEAFF. In DNA, the CDR3 is TGTGCCAGCAGCAAACGGGGTGCGGCAGGCCCCGAAGCTTTCTTT. The rearrangement uses TRBV2 and TRBJ1-1, with no clear D. Trimming shortened V by 6 bases and J by 8 bases, and 22 bases separated the two germline ends. From germline, CDR1 is SNHLY and CDR2 FYNNEI. The CDR3 spans 15 residues.

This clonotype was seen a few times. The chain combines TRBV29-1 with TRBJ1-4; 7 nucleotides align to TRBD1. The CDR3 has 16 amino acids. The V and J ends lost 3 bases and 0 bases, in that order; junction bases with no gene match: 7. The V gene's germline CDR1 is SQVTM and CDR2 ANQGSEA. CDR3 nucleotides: TGCAGCGTTGAGGGGCCGGGGACAGCAACTAATGAAAAACTGTTTTTT. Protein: CSVEGPGTATNEKLFF.

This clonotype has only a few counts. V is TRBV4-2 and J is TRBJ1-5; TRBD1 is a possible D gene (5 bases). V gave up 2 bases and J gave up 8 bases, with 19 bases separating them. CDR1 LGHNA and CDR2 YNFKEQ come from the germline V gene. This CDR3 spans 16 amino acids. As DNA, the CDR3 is TGTGCCAGCAGCCAAAGTCTCGGAGGGGCTCTTAAGCCCCAGCATTTT. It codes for CASSQSLGGALKPQHF.

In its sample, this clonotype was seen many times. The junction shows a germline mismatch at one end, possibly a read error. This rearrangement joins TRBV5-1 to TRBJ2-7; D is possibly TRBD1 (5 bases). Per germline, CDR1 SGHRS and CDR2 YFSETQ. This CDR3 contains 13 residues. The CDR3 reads CASSSQGSYEQYF. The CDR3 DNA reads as TGTGCCAGCAGTTCCCAGGGATCCTACGAGCAGTACTTC.

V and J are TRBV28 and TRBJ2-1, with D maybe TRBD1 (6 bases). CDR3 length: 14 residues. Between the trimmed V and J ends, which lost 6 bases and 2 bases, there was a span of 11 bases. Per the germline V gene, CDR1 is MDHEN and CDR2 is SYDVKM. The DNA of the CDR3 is TGTGCCAGCAGCAAGGGGGACCCCTACAATGAGCAGTTCTTC. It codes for CASSKGDPYNEQFF.

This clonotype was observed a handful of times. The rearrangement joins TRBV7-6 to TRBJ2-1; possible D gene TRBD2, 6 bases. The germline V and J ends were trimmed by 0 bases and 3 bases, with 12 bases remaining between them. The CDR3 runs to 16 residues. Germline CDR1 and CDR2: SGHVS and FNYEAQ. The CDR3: CASSLAQAGYYNEQFF. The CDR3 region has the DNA TGTGCCAGCAGCTTAGCGCAGGCGGGATACTACAATGAGCAGTTCTTC.